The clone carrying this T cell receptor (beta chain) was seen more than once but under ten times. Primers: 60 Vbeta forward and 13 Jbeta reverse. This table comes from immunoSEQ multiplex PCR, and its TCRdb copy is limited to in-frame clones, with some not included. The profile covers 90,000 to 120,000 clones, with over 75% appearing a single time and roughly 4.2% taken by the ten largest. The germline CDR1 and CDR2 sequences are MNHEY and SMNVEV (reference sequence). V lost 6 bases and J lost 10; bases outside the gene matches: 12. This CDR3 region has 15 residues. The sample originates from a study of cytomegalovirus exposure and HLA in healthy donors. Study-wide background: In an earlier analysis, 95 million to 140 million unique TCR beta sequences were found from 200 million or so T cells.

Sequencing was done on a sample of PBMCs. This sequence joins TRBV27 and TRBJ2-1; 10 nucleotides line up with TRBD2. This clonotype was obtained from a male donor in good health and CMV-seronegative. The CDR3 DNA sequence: TGTGCCAGCAGCTTAAATGGACTAGCGGCGGCCGAGCAGTTCTTC. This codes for CASSLNGLAAAEQFF.